The present T cell receptor (beta chain) was sequenced within a study of T cell responses to AZD1222 COVID-19 vaccine. This CDR3 spans 15 amino acids. The germline V and J ends were trimmed by 4 bases and 8 bases, with 18 bases remaining between them. Germline CDR1 is LNHDA and CDR2 is SQIVND (reference sequence). Assay: immunoSEQ multiplex PCR; the TCRdb copy retains only in-frame clones and omits some. The data hold around 150,000 clones, with roughly 94% observed a single time. The sample here was peripheral blood, taken on day 0 of MenACWY control vaccination. The source is an adult in good health. The chain uses TRBV19 and TRBJ1-5; TRBD1 is a possible D gene (6 bases). CDR3 protein: CASSNLYRAGKPQHF. Here the CDR3 DNA reads TGTGCCAGTAGTAACCTGTACAGGGCCGGGAAGCCCCAGCATTTT.